This T cell receptor beta chain was identified during a study of cytomegalovirus exposure and HLA in healthy donors. CDR1 and CDR2 from the germline V gene are SGHRS and YFSETQ. V lost 4 bases to trimming and J lost 3 bases; unmatched junction nucleotides: 10. The CDR3 covers 16 residues. Primers included in the PCR were 60 Vbeta and 13 Jbeta primers. Some clones are missing from TCRdb's copy, which holds only in-frame ones; the method was immunoSEQ multiplex PCR. The table records 100,000 to 120,000 clones, roughly 13% of them present only once. The TCR comes from a man aged 40-55 years in good health and CMV-seropositive. Sample: PBMCs. The chain joins TRBV5-1 to TRBJ1-3, with 7 nucleotides matching TRBD1. The CDR3: CASSQLPGTDGNTIYF. The CDR3 DNA follows: TGCGCCAGCAGCCAGTTGCCCGGGACAGATGGAAACACCATATATTTT.